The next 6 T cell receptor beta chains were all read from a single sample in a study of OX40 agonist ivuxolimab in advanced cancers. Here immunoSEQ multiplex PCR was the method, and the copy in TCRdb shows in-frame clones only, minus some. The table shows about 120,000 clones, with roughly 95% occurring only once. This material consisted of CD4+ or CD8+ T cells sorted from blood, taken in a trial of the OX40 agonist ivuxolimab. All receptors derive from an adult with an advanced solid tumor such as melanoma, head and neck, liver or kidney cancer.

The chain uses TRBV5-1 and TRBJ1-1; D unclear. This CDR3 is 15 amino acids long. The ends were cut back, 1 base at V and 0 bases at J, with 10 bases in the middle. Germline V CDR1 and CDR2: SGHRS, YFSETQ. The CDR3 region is CASSLMGNMNTEAFF. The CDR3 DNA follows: TGCGCCAGCAGCTTGATGGGAAACATGAACACTGAAGCTTTCTTT.

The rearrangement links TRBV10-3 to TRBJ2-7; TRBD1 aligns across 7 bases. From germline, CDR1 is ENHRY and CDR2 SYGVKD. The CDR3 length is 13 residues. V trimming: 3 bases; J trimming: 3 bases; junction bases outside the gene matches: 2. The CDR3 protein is CAISEGQDYEQYF. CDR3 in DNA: TGTGCCATCAGTGAAGGACAGGACTACGAGCAGTACTTC.

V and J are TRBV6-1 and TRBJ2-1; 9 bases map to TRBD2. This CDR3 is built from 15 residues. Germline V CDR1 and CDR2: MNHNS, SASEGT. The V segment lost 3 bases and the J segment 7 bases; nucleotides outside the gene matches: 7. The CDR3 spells CASSDGGRAKNEQFF. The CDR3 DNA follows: TGTGCCAGCAGTGATGGCGGGAGGGCCAAAAATGAGCAGTTCTTC.

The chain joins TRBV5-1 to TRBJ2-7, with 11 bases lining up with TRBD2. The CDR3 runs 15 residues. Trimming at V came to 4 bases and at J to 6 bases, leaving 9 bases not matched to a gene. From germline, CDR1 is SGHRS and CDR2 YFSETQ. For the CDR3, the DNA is TGCGCCAGCAGCCTAGCGACTAGCGGGATGAGCGAGCAGTACTTC. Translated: CASSLATSGMSEQYF.

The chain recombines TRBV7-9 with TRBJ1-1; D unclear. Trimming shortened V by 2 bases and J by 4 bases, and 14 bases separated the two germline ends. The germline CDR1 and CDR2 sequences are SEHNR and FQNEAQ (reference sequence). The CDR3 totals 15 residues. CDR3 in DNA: TGTGCCAGCAGCTTATTCTCGGGTAGTCCCACTGAAGCTTTCTTT. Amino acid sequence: CASSLFSGSPTEAFF.

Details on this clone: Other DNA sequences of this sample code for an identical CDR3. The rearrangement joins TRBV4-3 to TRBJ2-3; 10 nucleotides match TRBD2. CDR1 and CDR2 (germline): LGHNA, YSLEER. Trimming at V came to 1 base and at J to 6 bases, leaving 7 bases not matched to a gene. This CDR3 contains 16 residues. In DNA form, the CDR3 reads TGCGCCAGCAGCCAAGGCGCTAGCGGGAGTAGGGATACGCAGTATTTT. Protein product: CASSQGASGSRDTQYF.